This T cell receptor beta chain appears in the sequencing data of a study of T cells in localized non-small cell lung cancer (dated by TCRdb to about 2020). About the full investigation: T cell repertoires of fewer than 250 early-stage NSCLC patients were analyzed, with tumors being compared against uninvolved tumor-adjacent lungs. The cohort comprised some 240 treatment-naïve NSCLC patients with resected, localized lung tumors. A mean age of approximately 66 years was recorded for the NSCLC patients, of whom under 150 were male and 100 to 110 were female. The paper's findings and limits, for the study overall: Uninvolved tumor-adjacent lung showed the highest T cell clonality, higher than tumor, which suggests more focused antigenic responses in the adjacent lung. Higher blood T cell density associated with longer overall survival, while higher adjacent-lung clonality associated with shorter survival. Because multi-region tumor sequencing was not performed, intratumor heterogeneity could not be ruled out. A median of roughly 60 of the top 100 tumor clones were detected in paired uninvolved adjacent lung, and some 30 of these tumor clones were also found among the top 100 clones of the paired uninvolved adjacent lung. Because of the exploratory design, TCR variables were selected using unadjusted p-values without false-discovery rate correction.

At diagnosis, tumor, uninvolved tumor-adjacent lung and peripheral blood were collected and then preserved as a mix of FFPE and fresh-frozen material. For TCR repertoire profiling, the blood samples were analyzed as peripheral blood mononuclear cells. With regard to this clone: Its antigen is unknown. Base qualities are not recorded, but no much larger clone differs from it by a single base.

In the germline V gene, CDR1 corresponds to SGHRS and CDR2 to YFSETQ. Unmatched junction bases come to 0, with V trimmed by 0 bases and J by 0 bases. The CDR3 contains 15 residues, cysteine and phenylalanine counted. Only the CDR3 region is kept as DNA, spanning 45 bases read in frame from base 1. The immunoSEQ Assay was used to sequence TCR beta CDR3 regions from DNA. Under the source paper's analysis protocol: T cell density was computed as TCR beta template counts normalized to usable DNA estimated by amplifying housekeeping genes. Using the preseqR package, richness was estimated by extrapolating to 120,000 templates for tissue samples and 400,000 templates for PBMC samples. Clonality was defined by subtracting Pielou's evenness from one. Tissue-enriched TCRs were identified by differential abundance testing using productive amino-acid clonotypes, minimum total count 5 and alpha 0.1. The Jaccard Index and the Morisita Overlap Index were used to quantify repertoire overlap between compartments. GLIPH clustered TCR beta CDR3s with public tetramer-defined viral CDR3s; viral motifs required at least three viral sequences plus V-gene enrichment. TCRdb holds this immuneACCESS table with in-frame rearrangements only. Some clones are missing; in checked studies, unresolved V genes explain under half, and the rest has no known cause. Clone size and V and J calls were adopted from that table, with D and trimming inferred from the DNA. Across this sample there are under 150,000 clones, with roughly 90% seen only once. The ten largest make up around 1.7% of the sample.

In this chain, TRBV5-1 is recombined with TRBJ2-1, and 7 junction bases match TRBD2. Sequenced material: peripheral blood, taken before any cancer treatment. The clonotype was recovered from a female donor older than 55 with stage I lung adenocarcinoma. Read as DNA, the sequence is TGCGCCAGCAGCTTGGTAGCGGGCTCCTACAATGAGCAGTTCTTC. The encoded protein is CASSLVAGSYNEQFF.